This T cell receptor (beta chain) is drawn from a study of cytomegalovirus exposure and HLA in healthy donors. Regarding the study as a whole: The listing of 150 or so TCR beta chains classed them as cytomegalovirus-associated.

The repertoire was sequenced with immunoSEQ multiplex PCR; TCRdb's copy has only in-frame clones and lacks some. The sample shows about 44,000 clones, roughly 93% of them seen only once. V gave up 4 bases and J gave up 1 base, with 7 bases separating them. The CDR3 extends over 13 amino acids. Germline loops: CDR1 MNHEY, CDR2 SVGAGI. Note on this clone: Its cognate antigen is unknown.

The rearrangement joins TRBV6-5 to TRBJ1-1; D uncertain. This clonotype originated in a woman aged 18-29 years in good health and CMV-seronegative. The sequenced material came from PBMCs. The CDR3 is CASSLTGNTEAFF. In nucleotides, the CDR3 is TGTGCCAGCAGTTTAACGGGGAACACTGAAGCTTTCTTT.